These T cell receptor beta chains were read from a single sample in a study of shared clonotypes between healthy human individuals. The data were produced by immunoSEQ multiplex PCR, yet TCRdb's version contains in-frame clones alone and is incomplete. The data show about 1,900,000 clones, with approximately 94% seen just once and around 1.2% held by the top ten. Sequenced sample: naive CD8+ T cells sorted from blood. These receptors all stem from a man between 18 and 35 years old in good health. Both conserved end residues are part of each CDR3. A D gene is named only where the DNA matches it firmly. Where a row states a size, it is once, few, many or the class of an expanded clone; other rows omit it.

d_gene	v_gene	abundance	j_gene	CDR3nt	CDR3aa
TRBD2	TRBV11-2	once	TRBJ2-1	TGTGCCAGCAGCTCCCAGGCTAGCGGGACACATGAGCAGTTCTTC	CASSSQASGTHEQFF
NA	TRBV4-3	NA	TRBJ2-7	TGCGCCAGCAGCCAAGACCTTGGGCCCTACGAGCAGTACTTC	CASSQDLGPYEQYF
NA	TRBV10-1	NA	TRBJ1-1	TGCGCCAGCAGTGAGTCGTTCGGTAACACTGAAGCTTTCTTT	CASSESFGNTEAFF
NA	TRBV11-2	NA	TRBJ2-1	TGTGCCAGCAGCCCGAGGCAAAGCGGCTACAATGAGCAGTTCTTC	CASSPRQSGYNEQFF
TRBD1	TRBV6-1	NA	TRBJ2-7	TGTGCCAGCAGAGCTCGGACAGGGGGGTACGAGCAGTACTTC	CASRARTGGYEQYF
NA	TRBV2	NA	TRBJ2-1	TGTGCCAGCAGTGATCTCGGGGAATACAATGAGCAGTTCTTC	CASSDLGEYNEQFF
TRBD2	TRBV14	NA	TRBJ2-5	TGTGCCAGCAGCCAAGAACTAGCGGGAGGAGCCCAGTACTTC	CASSQELAGGAQYF
TRBD1	TRBV2	NA	TRBJ2-1	TGTGCCAGCGGCCAGGGGGCAGTGGATGAGCAGTTCTTC	CASGQGAVDEQFF
NA	TRBV7-9	NA	TRBJ2-5	TGTGCCAGTTCCGTCATCCCGGGTCTCGAGACCCAGTACTTC	CASSVIPGLETQYF
TRBD1	TRBV2	NA	TRBJ2-7	TGTGCCAGCCTCGCAGGCAGGGGGCGAGTGTCCTACGAGCAGTACTTC	CASLAGRGRVSYEQYF
NA	TRBV7-2	NA	TRBJ2-2	TGTGCCAGCAGTCTATTGGGACAAAACACCGGGGAGCTGTTTTTT	CASSLLGQNTGELFF
TRBD1	TRBV25-1	NA	TRBJ2-6	TGTGCCAGCAGTCTGGACAGGGCCAACTCTGGGGCCAACGTCCTGACTTTC	CASSLDRANSGANVLTF
NA	TRBV6-6	NA	TRBJ1-5	TGTGCCAGCAGTTACTCCCAGGCGACCTATCAGCCCCAGCATTTT	CASSYSQATYQPQHF
NA	TRBV11-2	NA	TRBJ2-7	TGTGCCAGCAGCTTGCGGGGAGCGTACGAGCAGTACTTC	CASSLRGAYEQYF
NA	TRBV29-1	NA	TRBJ1-2	TGCAGCGTTGATATCGATACTAACTATGGCTACACCTTC	CSVDIDTNYGYTF
NA	TRBV4-1	NA	TRBJ1-1	TGCGCCAGCAGCCAAGTTCGGGGGCCCACTGAAGCTTTCTTT	CASSQVRGPTEAFF
NA	TRBV4-1	NA	TRBJ1-2	TGCGCCAGCAGCCAAGCAAGCGGGGCGGGGGTCTATGGCTACACCTTC	CASSQASGAGVYGYTF
NA	TRBV5-5	NA	TRBJ1-5	TGTGCCAGCAGCTTGGGGCAGAAGGGAATTAGCAATCAGCCCCAGCATTTT	CASSLGQKGISNQPQHF
TRBD2	TRBV19	NA	TRBJ2-3	TGTGCCAGTAGTGCGGGACTAGCGGGCACAGATACGCAGTATTTT	CASSAGLAGTDTQYF
TRBD2	TRBV6-1	NA	TRBJ2-1	TGTGCCAGCAGTGAAGTAGCGGGGGGATCCCTTAAATACAATGAGCAGTTCTTC	CASSEVAGGSLKYNEQFF
NA	TRBV5-6	NA	TRBJ1-1	TGTGCCAGCAGACCCGGACGGGTAACTATGAACACTGAAGCTTTCTTT	CASRPGRVTMNTEAFF
NA	TRBV7-2	NA	TRBJ2-5	TGTGCCAGCAGTTCACTACTGGGGGAGACCCAGTACTTC	CASSSLLGETQYF
TRBD1	TRBV29-1	NA	TRBJ1-2	TGCAGCGTTGAGGATGGTGGGACAGGGGGGCCTCGTGGCTATGGCTACACCTTC	CSVEDGGTGGPRGYGYTF
TRBD1	TRBV5-4	NA	TRBJ2-7	TGTGCCAGCAGCTTGTTGGGACAGATGTACACCTACGAGCAGTACTTC	CASSLLGQMYTYEQYF
NA	TRBV5-1	NA	TRBJ2-7	TGCGCCAGCAGCTTGTCACAGGCCACCTACGAGCAGTACTTC	CASSLSQATYEQYF
TRBD1	TRBV7-3	NA	TRBJ2-7	TGTGCCAGCAGCGGTCACAGGGGGCCTCGGCGCTACGAGCAGTACTTC	CASSGHRGPRRYEQYF
NA	TRBV7-8	NA	TRBJ1-1	TGTGCCAGCAGCCCCTGGGAGGGCACTGAAGCTTTCTTT	CASSPWEGTEAFF
NA	TRBV29-1	NA	TRBJ1-1	TGCAGCGTTCGACACCTTAAGGAGAACACTGAAGCTTTCTTT	CSVRHLKENTEAFF
NA	TRBV7-8	once	TRBJ2-1	TGTGCCAGCAGCTTAAAGGACAGACACTACAATGAGCAGTTCTTC	CASSLKDRHYNEQFF
TRBD1	TRBV28	NA	TRBJ2-2	TGTGCCAGCAGTGCGTCGACAGGGAGAAACGCCGGGGAGCTGTTTTTT	CASSASTGRNAGELFF
NA	TRBV7-2	NA	TRBJ2-5	TGTGCCAGCAGCTCCAGAGACCGGGAAGAGACCCAGTACTTC	CASSSRDREETQYF
TRBD1	TRBV27	NA	TRBJ2-7	TGTGCCAGCAGTCGAGGACAGGCTGACCCAGAAATTCGTTACGAGCAGTACTTC	CASSRGQADPEIRYEQYF
TRBD2	TRBV10-3	NA	TRBJ2-1	TGTGCCATCAGTCTTACCGGGACTAGAGGTGATGAGCAGTTCTTC	CAISLTGTRGDEQFF
TRBD1	TRBV5-4	NA	TRBJ2-2	TGTGCCAGCAGATCCGAGGGACAGGGCGCGGCCGGGGAGCTGTTTTTT	CASRSEGQGAAGELFF
TRBD1	TRBV7-2	NA	TRBJ1-1	TGTGCCAGCAGAATCAGGACAGGGGCGAACACTGAAGCTTTCTTT	CASRIRTGANTEAFF